The source of this T cell receptor (beta chain) is a study of T cell repertoires in cytomegalovirus infection. Regarding this clonotype: Its antigen is currently unknown.

This CDR3 region has 16 residues. Germline CDR1 SGHAT, CDR2 FQNNGV. V dropped 1 base and J dropped 3; count of bases not matched to a gene: 3. Findings of the study overall: The study found HLA-C-restricted CMV-specific TCR beta clonotypes dominating the ex vivo response.

TCRdb redid the calling of the reads with MiXCR, one entry per CDR3 protein. The sample holds about a million distinct CDR3 sequences, about a third seen once. The source material was cultured CD8+ T cells from PBMCs, sampled from culture after CMV antigen stimulation. The rearrangement joins TRBV11-2 to TRBJ2-1; TRBD2 matches 10 bases. This sequence was found in a human donor in good health (CMV status not recorded). Some clones in this sample may be carry-over from other donors' samples. CDR3 bases: TGTGCCAGCAGCTTAGCGCTAGCGGGGGACTACAATGAGCAGTTCTTC. Protein sequence: CASSLALAGDYNEQFF.